This TCR beta chain was obtained from a study of human T cells and chemical hapten exposure. TCRdb called the RACE reads again in MiXCR, with one record for every CDR3 protein. The sample has roughly 180,000 distinct CDR3 sequences, about 22% seen once. The CDR3 covers 13 residues. The V gene's germline CDR1 is SNHLY and CDR2 FYNNEI. V shed 11 bases, J shed 4 bases, and the junction held 10 bases outside the gene matches. Whole-study findings and limits: Expanded TCRs grouped into significantly more large CDR3 similarity clusters than controls produced. There was alopecia in the donors, so their immune response may differ from that of healthy people.

Only a few counts were recorded for this clonotype. The antigen is not known. The time point here: patch test 1, 2 weeks after DPC sensitization. The treatment was: therapeutic diphenylcyclopropenone sensitization with weekly scalp DPC. Researchers extracted total RNA from unfractionated whole blood. This clonotype originated in a woman aged 50 to 60 with alopecia areata. Some clones in this sample may be carry-over from other donors' samples. The chain links TRBV2 to TRBJ1-2; 7 bases map to TRBD1. The material was whole blood, obtained in connection with sensitization to the hapten diphenylcyclopropenone (DPC). This chain's CDR3 is CAWGRQGVYGYTF. The CDR3 DNA sequence: TGTGCCTGGGGACGACAGGGTGTCTATGGCTACACCTTC.